This TCR beta chain originates from a study of OX40 agonist ivuxolimab in advanced cancers. The V end was cut by 4 bases, the J end by 7 bases, with 5 bases between. This CDR3 is 11 amino acids long. Germline CDR1 reads LGHNT; CDR2 reads FRNRAP. TCRdb's copy holds only in-frame clones and misses some; the assay was immunoSEQ multiplex PCR. The repertoire has about 67,000 clones, approximately 87% of them found once; the top ten carry 4%. This rearrangement joins TRBV12-5 to TRBJ1-5; no clear D. The source material was CD4+ or CD8+ T cells sorted from blood, sampled in a trial of the OX40 agonist ivuxolimab. The TCR sequence derives from an adult with an advanced solid tumor such as melanoma, head and neck, liver or kidney cancer. CDR3 DNA sequence: TGTGCTAGTGGTTCTGGACAGCCCCAGCATTTT. This sequence encodes CASGSGQPQHF.